Below are 28 T cell receptor beta chains sequenced from a single sample in a study of blood T cell repertoires in COVID-19. Generated by immunoSEQ multiplex PCR, the TCRdb table keeps only in-frame clones and is missing some. The sample includes about 100,000 clones, roughly 90% of them seen just once. What was sequenced was peripheral blood. Receptors originate from a man in his forties with active or convalescent COVID-19.

The V gene is TRBV18, the J gene TRBJ1-5; D is unclear. This CDR3 is built from 19 residues. CDR1 is KGHSH and CDR2 is LQKENI in the germline V gene. The V gene lost 3 bases and the J gene lost 0 bases, with 21 bases spanning the gap. The CDR3, as DNA: TGTGCCAGCTCACCCCGGGGAGCCATTTTCAATTATAGCAATCAGCCCCAGCATTTT. Translated: CASSPRGAIFNYSNQPQHF.

The chain joins TRBV7-2 to TRBJ2-7; D call uncertain. The CDR3 sequence is 15 residues long. The germline V gene encodes CDR1 SGHTA and CDR2 FQGNSA. Trimming took off 5 bases at V and 2 bases at J, with 16 bases between the two ends. CDR3 residues: CASSLYAGRTYEQYF. CDR3 bases: TGTGCCAGCAGCCTCTACGCAGGCAGAACCTACGAGCAGTACTTC. The full variable domain, rest sourced from reference TRBV7-2 and TRBJ2-7, is GAGVSQSPSNKVTEKGKDVELRCDPISGHTALYWYRQSLGQGLEFLIYFQGNSAPDKSGLPSDRFSAERTGGSVSTLTIQRTQQEDSAVYLCASSLYAGRTYEQYFGPGTRLTVT.

The V gene is TRBV28, the J gene TRBJ1-2; D not certain. Germline V gene sequence: CDR1 MDHEN, CDR2 SYDVKM. V was cut by 2 bases and J by 4 bases, with 17 bases left in between. CDR3 length equals 16 residues. This CDR3 reads CASSLGLHGRSYGYTF. The DNA of the CDR3 is TGTGCCAGCAGTTTAGGACTACATGGGAGAAGCTATGGCTACACCTTC.

This rearrangement joins TRBV19 to TRBJ1-1, with D possibly matching TRBD1 (6 bases). Per germline, CDR1 LNHDA and CDR2 SQIVND (reference sequence). The CDR3 sequence is 14 residues long. V was cut by 6 bases and J by 1 base, with 12 bases left in between. The CDR3 DNA reads as TGTGCCAGTAGCACCATAGGGGGGAACACTGAAGCTTTCTTT. Translation gives CASSTIGGNTEAFF.

The DNA for the CDR3 is TGTGCCAGCAGCTTAATGGCGGGTTACGATGAGCAGTTCTTC. Translation: CASSLMAGYDEQFF. The genes are TRBV7-9 and TRBJ2-1, with a tentative D call TRBD2 (5 bases). Trimming pared 2 bases from V and 8 bases from J, leaving 13 bases between. Germline V gene data show CDR1 as SEHNR and CDR2 as FQNEAQ (reference sequence). This CDR3 is 14 amino acids long.

This chain links TRBV28 with TRBJ2-5, with a weak D call TRBD2 (6 bases). Between the trimmed V and J ends, which lost 5 bases and 0 bases, there was a span of 16 bases. CDR1 is MDHEN, CDR2 SYDVKM, per germline. The CDR3 totals 16 residues. The CDR3, as DNA: TGTGCCAGCAGTCCGCCCGCAGGGAGGTACCAAGAGACCCAGTACTTC. Its translation is CASSPPAGRYQETQYF.

The V and J genes are TRBV7-2 and TRBJ2-1; TRBD1 matches 7 bases. Trimming took 5 bases from V and 10 from J; bases not matched to a gene: 14. Germline V lookup: CDR1 SGHTA, CDR2 FQGNSA. This CDR3 comprises 15 residues. The CDR3 protein is CASSPQGKTGNEQFF. CDR3 DNA: TGTGCCAGCAGCCCACAGGGGAAGACAGGGAACGAGCAGTTCTTC.

The J gene is TRBJ1-6, the V gene TRBV5-1; 10 nucleotides agree with TRBD1. V lost 4 bases, J lost 10 bases, and 11 bases stayed unmatched. Germline V lookup: CDR1 SGHRS, CDR2 YFSETQ. The CDR3 is made up of 16 amino acids. Here the CDR3 DNA reads TGCGCCAGCAGCCCGGAAACGACAGGGGGCTTGTCACCCCTCCACTTT. It codes for CASSPETTGGLSPLHF.

This clone was detected a few times. This rearrangement joins TRBV12-3 or TRBV12-4 to TRBJ1-5; no clear D. The V end was cut by 5 bases, the J end by 4 bases, with 9 bases between. The CDR3 is made up of 13 amino acids. CDR3 sequence: CASSLSSNQPQHF. The CDR3 DNA sequence: TGTGCCAGCAGTCTCAGTTCAAATCAGCCCCAGCATTTT.

This sequence joins TRBV5-4 and TRBJ1-6; tentative D call: TRBD1 (5 bases). The CDR3 extends over 16 amino acids. Germline V gene data show CDR1 as SGHNT and CDR2 as YYREEE (reference sequence). The V gene lost 4 bases and the J gene lost 0 bases, with 11 bases spanning the gap. CDR3 amino acids: CASSAGKNSYNSPLHF. In nucleotides, the CDR3 is TGTGCCAGCAGCGCAGGGAAGAACTCCTATAATTCACCCCTCCACTTT.

The gene calls are TRBV7-9 and TRBJ2-3; 7 bases match TRBD2. CDR1 is SEHNR and CDR2 is FQNEAQ in the germline V gene (reference sequence). J lost 2 bases, V lost 1 base, and 6 bases had no gene match. This CDR3 spans 16 amino acids. Written as DNA, the CDR3 is TGTGCCAGCAGCTTAGGACTAGCAGACTTCACAGATACGCAGTATTTT. It codes for CASSLGLADFTDTQYF.

This rearrangement joins TRBV7-9 to TRBJ2-1, with 10 positions matching TRBD2. Looked up from germline, CDR1 is SEHNR and CDR2 is FQNEAQ (reference sequence). This CDR3 region has 17 residues. The ends lost 4 bases at V and 0 bases at J; junction bases unmatched: 6. CDR3 amino acids: CASSSLSSGSSYNEQFF. Written as DNA, the CDR3 is TGTGCCAGCAGCTCGCTGTCTAGCGGGAGCTCCTACAATGAGCAGTTCTTC.

The rearrangement uses TRBV10-3 and TRBJ2-2; no definite D call. With 6 bases removed from V and 5 bases from J, the gap between germline ends came to 4 bases. Per the germline V gene, CDR1 is ENHRY and CDR2 is SYGVKD. The CDR3 consists of 11 residues. CDR3: CAIRSTGELFF. In DNA form, the CDR3 reads TGTGCCATCAGATCGACCGGGGAGCTGTTTTTT.

CDR3 sequence: CASSRAGAMGYTF. For the CDR3, the DNA is TGTGCCAGCAGTCGTGCGGGGGCCATGGGCTACACCTTC. This chain joins TRBV27 and TRBJ1-2; tentative D call: TRBD1 (6 bases). Trimming shortened V by 5 bases and J by 8 bases, and 15 bases separated the two germline ends. CDR3 size: 13 residues. Germline V gene sequence: CDR1 MNHEY, CDR2 SMNVEV (reference sequence).

This clone was seen a single time. The chain carries TRBV19 and TRBJ1-5, with a tentative D call TRBD1 (5 bases). V lost 4 bases, J lost 4 bases, and 20 bases lay in between. CDR1 LNHDA and CDR2 SQIVND come from the germline V gene (reference sequence). The length of the CDR3 is 17 residues. For the CDR3, the DNA is TGTGCCAGTAGTAGGTGGTGGGAAACGCAGGGTAATCAGCCCCAGCATTTT. The encoded protein is CASSRWWETQGNQPQHF.

The CDR3 is CASSLVVADPNEQFF. In DNA form, the CDR3 reads TGCGCCAGCAGCTTGGTGGTAGCGGACCCGAATGAGCAGTTCTTC. The chain combines TRBV5-1 with TRBJ2-1; possible D gene TRBD2, 6 bases. Deletions cut 0 bases from V and 7 bases from J, with 14 bases between. The length of the CDR3 is 15 residues. The germline V gene has CDR1 SGHRS and CDR2 YFSETQ. The full variable domain, completed using reference TRBV5-1 and TRBJ2-1, is KAGVTQTPRYLIKTRGQQVTLSCSPISGHRSVSWYQQTPGQGLQFLFEYFSETQRNKGNFPGRFSGRQFSNSRSEMNVSTLELGDSALYLCASSLVVADPNEQFFGPGTRLTVL.

J is TRBJ2-1 and V is TRBV21-1; TRBD2 is taken as the D call from the table, unchecked against the DNA. TRBV21-1 is tagged as a pseudogene. The length of the CDR3 is 14 residues. For the CDR3, the DNA is TGTGCCAGCAGCACCCGAAATAGCGGGACTGAGCAGTTCTTC. Protein: CASSTRNSGTEQFF.

The CDR3 nucleotides are TGTGCCAGCCTGGTGGAGATTAATGAAAAACTGTTTTTT. Amino acid sequence: CASLVEINEKLFF. The chain uses TRBV2 and TRBJ1-4; D is unresolved. This CDR3 spans 13 amino acids. V shed 8 bases and J shed 4 bases, with 11 bases lying between them. CDR1 SNHLY and CDR2 FYNNEI come from the germline V gene.

This clone came up once. This chain joins TRBV6-1 and TRBJ2-7; TRBD2 aligns across 7 bases. Germline CDR1 reads MNHNS; CDR2 reads SASEGT. V lost 0 bases to trimming and J lost 3 bases; unmatched junction nucleotides: 5. This CDR3 is 15 amino acids long. CDR3 residues: CASSEAGTTLYEQYF. Here the CDR3 DNA reads TGTGCCAGCAGTGAAGCGGGGACTACCCTCTACGAGCAGTACTTC.

This clone was counted a single time. V is TRBV18 and J is TRBJ2-2; 8 bases map to TRBD1. CDR1 and CDR2 (germline): KGHSH, LQKENI. The CDR3 extends over 17 amino acids. Germline trimming cut 5 bases from V and 1 base from J; bases unmatched to any gene: 9. The CDR3 sequence: CASSTRGLNLNTGELFF. Written as DNA, the CDR3 is TGTGCCAGCTCAACCAGGGGGCTAAACCTGAACACCGGGGAGCTGTTTTTT. Full variable domain (outside the CDR3, taken from reference TRBV18 and TRBJ2-2): NAGVMQNPRHLVRRRGQEARLRCSPMKGHSHVYWYRQLPEEGLKFMVYLQKENIIDESGMPKERFSAEFPKEGPSILRIQQVVRGDSAAYFCASSTRGLNLNTGELFFGEGSRLTVL.

The CDR3 nucleotides are TGTGCCAGCAGTCTTGGGCCAGAAAACACCATATATTTT. Protein sequence: CASSLGPENTIYF. The V gene is TRBV6-6, the J gene TRBJ1-3; D is unresolved. The CDR3 extends over 13 amino acids. Germline assignment: CDR1 MNHNY and CDR2 SVGAGI (reference sequence). The V end was cut by 5 bases, the J end by 6 bases, with 11 bases between.

In DNA form, the CDR3 reads TGTGCCAGCAGCGCCGGGACAGGCTACGAGCAGTACTTC. Translation gives CASSAGTGYEQYF. The chain links TRBV9 to TRBJ2-7; TRBD1 aligns across 8 bases. The CDR3 extends over 13 amino acids. The V and J ends lost 3 bases and 3 bases, in that order; junction bases with no gene match: 2. CDR1 is SGDLS and CDR2 is YYNGEE in the germline V gene.

This chain joins TRBV9 and TRBJ2-7; TRBD2 matches at 8 bases. V lost 5 bases and J lost 3; bases outside the gene matches: 13. The V gene's germline CDR1 is SGDLS and CDR2 YYNGEE. This CDR3 comprises 16 residues. CDR3 region: CASSVGAGVGDYEQYF. CDR3 nucleotide sequence: TGTGCCAGCAGTGTCGGAGCGGGAGTTGGGGACTACGAGCAGTACTTC.

Of note for this clone: The CDR3 ends on some other residue instead of the conserved phenylalanine or tryptophan, so this is likely a read error. It is unclear where the CDR3 begins or ends on the DNA, so no DNA is shown, and the CDR3 is as TCRdb lists it. This chain joins TRBV18 and TRBJ1-3; the table's D gene call, TRBD1, was not cross checked with the DNA. CDR1 and CDR2 (germline): KGHSH, LQKENI. The CDR3 comprises 11 residues, both ends counted. This CDR3 is CASSRGTAGYV.

CDR3 amino acids: CASSPPAAGGPSYEQYF. CDR3 nucleotides: TGTGCCAGCTCACCACCGGCGGCGGGAGGGCCATCCTACGAGCAGTACTTC. The chain is built from TRBV18 and TRBJ2-7; 9 bases agree with TRBD2. With V trimmed by 0 bases and J by 1 base, 7 bases remained unmatched. CDR3 size: 17 residues. Germline V gene lookup returns CDR1 KGHSH and CDR2 LQKENI.

The rearrangement links TRBV10-3 to TRBJ2-3; TRBD2 might be the D (7 bases). V was cut by 6 bases and J by 1 base, with 14 bases left in between. The CDR3 has 15 residues. Germline V CDR1 and CDR2: ENHRY, SYGVKD. The CDR3 sequence is CAIRGAGVGTDTQYF. The CDR3 region has the DNA TGTGCCATCAGGGGGGCGGGAGTAGGCACAGATACGCAGTATTTT.

The chain is built from TRBV19 and TRBJ1-1; perhaps TRBD1 as D (6 bases). From germline, CDR1 is LNHDA and CDR2 SQIVND (reference sequence). The CDR3 extends over 15 amino acids. V dropped 5 bases and J dropped 4 bases, with 17 bases sitting between them. The CDR3 region is CASSQGQARGTEAFF. As DNA, the CDR3 is TGTGCCAGTAGTCAGGGGCAGGCCAGGGGCACTGAAGCTTTCTTT.

This chain joins TRBV6-6 and TRBJ1-3; D may be TRBD1 (6 bases). V was trimmed by 5 bases and J by 2 bases, leaving 19 bases between them. The CDR3 is 17 residues long. Looked up from germline, CDR1 is MNHNY and CDR2 is SVGAGI (reference sequence). The DNA of the CDR3 is TGTGCCAGCAGTCGAGGGGGGAGGTGGCTGACTGGAAACACCATATATTTT. It yields the protein CASSRGGRWLTGNTIYF.